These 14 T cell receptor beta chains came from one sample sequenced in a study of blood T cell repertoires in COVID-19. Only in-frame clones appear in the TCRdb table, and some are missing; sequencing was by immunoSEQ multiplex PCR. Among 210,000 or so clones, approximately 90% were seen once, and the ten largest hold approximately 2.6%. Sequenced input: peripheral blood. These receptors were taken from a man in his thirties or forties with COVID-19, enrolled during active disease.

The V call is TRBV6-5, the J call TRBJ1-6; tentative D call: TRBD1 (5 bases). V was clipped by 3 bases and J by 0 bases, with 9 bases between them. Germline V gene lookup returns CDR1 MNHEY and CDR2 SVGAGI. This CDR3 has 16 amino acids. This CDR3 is CASSYDSSSYNSPLHF. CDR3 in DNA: TGTGCCAGCAGTTATGACAGTAGCTCCTATAATTCACCCCTCCACTTT.

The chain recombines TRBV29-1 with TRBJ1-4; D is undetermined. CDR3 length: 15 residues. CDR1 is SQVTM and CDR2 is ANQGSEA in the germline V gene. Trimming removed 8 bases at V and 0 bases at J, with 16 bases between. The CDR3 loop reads CSLPEGVATNEKLFF. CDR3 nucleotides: TGCAGCCTCCCGGAGGGAGTCGCAACTAATGAAAAACTGTTTTTT.

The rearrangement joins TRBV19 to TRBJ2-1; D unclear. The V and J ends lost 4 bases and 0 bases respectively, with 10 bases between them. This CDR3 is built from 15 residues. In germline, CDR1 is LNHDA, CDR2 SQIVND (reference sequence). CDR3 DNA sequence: TGTGCCAGTAGTACTACAGTAATCTCCTACAATGAGCAGTTCTTC. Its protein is CASSTTVISYNEQFF.

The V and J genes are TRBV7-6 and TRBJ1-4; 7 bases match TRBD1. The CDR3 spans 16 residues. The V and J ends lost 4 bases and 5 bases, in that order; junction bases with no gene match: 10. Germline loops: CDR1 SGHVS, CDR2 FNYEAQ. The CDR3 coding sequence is TGTGCCAGCAGCTCATCCCCGGGACAGCGGAATGAAAAACTGTTTTTT. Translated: CASSSSPGQRNEKLFF. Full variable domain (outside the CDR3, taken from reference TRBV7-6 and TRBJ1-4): GAGVSQSPRYKVTKRGQDVALRCDPISGHVSLYWYRQALGQGPEFLTYFNYEAQQDKSGLPNDRFSAERPEGSISTLTIQRTEQRDSAMYRCASSSSPGQRNEKLFFGSGTQLSVL.

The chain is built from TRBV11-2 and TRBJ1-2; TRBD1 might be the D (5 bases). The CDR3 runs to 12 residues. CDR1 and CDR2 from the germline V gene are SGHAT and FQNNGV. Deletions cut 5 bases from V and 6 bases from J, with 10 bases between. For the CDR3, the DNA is TGTGCCAGCAGCCCCTCGGACAATGGCTACACCTTC. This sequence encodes CASSPSDNGYTF.

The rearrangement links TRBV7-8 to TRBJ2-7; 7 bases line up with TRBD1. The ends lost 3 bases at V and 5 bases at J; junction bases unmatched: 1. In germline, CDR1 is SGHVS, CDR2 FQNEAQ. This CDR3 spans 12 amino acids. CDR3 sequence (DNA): TGTGCCAGCAGCTTCGACAGGGACGAGCAGTACTTC. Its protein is CASSFDRDEQYF.

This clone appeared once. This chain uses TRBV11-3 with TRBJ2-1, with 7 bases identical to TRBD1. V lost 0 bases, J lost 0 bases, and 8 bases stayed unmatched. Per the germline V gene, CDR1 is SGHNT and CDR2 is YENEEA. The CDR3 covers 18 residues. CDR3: CASSLEIGRGNSYNEQFF. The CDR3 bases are TGTGCCAGCAGCTTAGAAATCGGCAGGGGGAACTCCTACAATGAGCAGTTCTTC.

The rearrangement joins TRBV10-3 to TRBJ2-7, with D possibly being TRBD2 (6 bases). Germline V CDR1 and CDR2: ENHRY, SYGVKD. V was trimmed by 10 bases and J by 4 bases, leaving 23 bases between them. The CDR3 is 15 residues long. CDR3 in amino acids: CATGGSGGLSYEQYF. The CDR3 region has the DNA TGTGCCACCGGAGGGTCTGGTGGATTATCTTACGAGCAGTACTTC.

CDR3 sequence reads: CASVGGDRTDTQYF. The CDR3 coding sequence is TGTGCTAGTGTCGGAGGGGATCGGACAGATACGCAGTATTTT. The gene calls are TRBV12-5 and TRBJ2-3, with D perhaps TRBD2 (6 bases). The germline V and J ends were trimmed by 7 bases and 3 bases, with 14 bases remaining between them. CDR1 is LGHNT, CDR2 FRNRAP, per germline. The CDR3 has 14 amino acids.

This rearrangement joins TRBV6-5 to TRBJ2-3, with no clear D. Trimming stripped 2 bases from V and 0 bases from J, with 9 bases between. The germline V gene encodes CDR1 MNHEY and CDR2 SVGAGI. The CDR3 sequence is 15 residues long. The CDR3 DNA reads TGTGCCAGCAGTTACAGAGGTGCCAGCACAGATACGCAGTATTTT. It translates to CASSYRGASTDTQYF.

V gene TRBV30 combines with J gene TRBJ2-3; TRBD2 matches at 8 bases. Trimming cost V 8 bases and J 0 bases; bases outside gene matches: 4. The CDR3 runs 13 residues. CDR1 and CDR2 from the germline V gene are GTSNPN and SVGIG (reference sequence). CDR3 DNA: TGTGCCCGGGCTAGCGGGAGCACAGATACGCAGTATTTT. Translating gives CARASGSTDTQYF.

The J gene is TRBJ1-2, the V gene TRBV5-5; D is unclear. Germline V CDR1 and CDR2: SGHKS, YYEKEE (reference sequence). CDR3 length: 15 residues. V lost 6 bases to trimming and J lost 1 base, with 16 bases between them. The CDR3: CASTIGSGVNYGYTF. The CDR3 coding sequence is TGTGCCAGCACCATTGGGAGTGGGGTTAACTATGGCTACACCTTC.

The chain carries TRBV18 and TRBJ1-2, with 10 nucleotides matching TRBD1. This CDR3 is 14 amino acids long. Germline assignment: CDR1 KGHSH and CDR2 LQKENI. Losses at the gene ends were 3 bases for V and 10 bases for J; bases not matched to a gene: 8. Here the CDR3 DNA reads TGTGCCAGCTCACCGACCGGGACAGGGGCGAACTACACCTTC. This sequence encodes CASSPTGTGANYTF. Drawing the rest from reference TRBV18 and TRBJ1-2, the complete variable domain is NAGVMQNPRHLVRRRGQEARLRCSPMKGHSHVYWYRQLPEEGLKFMVYLQKENIIDESGMPKERFSAEFPKEGPSILRIQQVVRGDSAAYFCASSPTGTGANYTFGSGTRLTVV.

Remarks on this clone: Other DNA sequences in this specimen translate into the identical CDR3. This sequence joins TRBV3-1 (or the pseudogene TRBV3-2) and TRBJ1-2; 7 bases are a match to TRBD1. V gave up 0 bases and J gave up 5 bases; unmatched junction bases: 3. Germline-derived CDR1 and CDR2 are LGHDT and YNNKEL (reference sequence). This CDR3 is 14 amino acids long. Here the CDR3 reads CASSQDPGGYGYTF. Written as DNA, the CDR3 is TGTGCCAGCAGCCAAGATCCAGGGGGATATGGCTACACCTTC.